The following is a TCR beta chain sequence with its context. Its antigen specificity is not known. Within one base of it there is no much larger clone, and no base qualities were kept. The sample comes from a study of blood T cell repertoires in COVID-19 (dated by TCRdb to the early 2020s). The study in broad terms: Collaborator samples came from the United States, Italy and Spain and covered acute and convalescent phases of COVID-19. The prospective study material was composed of cDNA or gDNA derived from T cells, B-cell-depleted T cells, or PBMCs. Deeply sampled blood TCRbeta repertoires from subjects exposed to, actively infected with, or recovered from COVID-19 were included in the dataset. The repertoires were released in a freely available public database meant as a resource for research on the immune response to SARS-CoV-2. Samples were obtained from the ongoing ImmuneRACE study (first 160 participants) and from about 1,300 subjects provided by 6 global collaborators. Nearly every sample came with metadata listing a de-identified subject ID, COVID-19 status, age in years and sex. Where available, HLA class I and class II types were obtained from metadata supplied by the sample provider rather than from assay-based typing.

Each collaborating institution followed its own protocols to collect whole blood in K2EDTA tubes. Collaborator samples were shipped for TCRbeta analysis as frozen whole blood, isolated PBMCs, or DNA extracted from either sample type. Overall results and qualifications from the work: The quantity of clinical and demographic metadata differed by source and by participant and was supplied without curation.

Inclusive of the bounding cysteine and phenylalanine, the CDR3 is 18 residues long. Only CDR3 DNA is held: 54 bases, read in frame from base 1. V has 0 bases trimmed and J has 5 bases trimmed; junction bases matching no gene number 15. CDR1 LGHNA and CDR2 YNFKEQ were looked up in the germline V gene. TCRbeta CDR3 regions were amplified from genomic DNA by means of the immunoSEQ Assay, a bias-controlled multiplex PCR. For the original study's pipeline: The number of nucleated cells in each sample was estimated by amplification of reference gene primers within the assay. To quantify the absolute abundance of each unique TCRbeta CDR3 rearrangement, sequence reads were collapsed and filtered. For each sample, productive Simpson clonality was calculated as the square root of Simpson's diversity index over productive rearrangements. The table was pulled from immuneACCESS by TCRdb, which kept in-frame rearrangements only. Such tables lose some clones; where checked, under half of the loss comes from unresolved V genes, and the rest has no known cause. The V and J calls and clone size were taken over from that table, and D and trimming were inferred from the DNA. The sample contains about 82,000 clones, around 82% of them found a single time. Of the sample, 17% falls within the top ten clones.

The sample comprised peripheral blood. The origin of this receptor is a woman in her fifties or sixties with acute or convalescent COVID-19. This chain joins TRBV4-2 to TRBJ2-5, with 7 junctional bases fitting TRBD2. The CDR3 reads as follows: CASSQEQSSGTAGETQYF. The sequenced DNA is TGTGCCAGCAGCCAAGAGCAGTCTAGCGGAACAGCCGGGGAGACCCAGTACTTC.